This is a list of T cell receptor beta chains from one sample in a study of blood T cell repertoires in COVID-19. Sequenced by immunoSEQ multiplex PCR; TCRdb stores in-frame clones only, minus some. The table records around 87,000 clones, about nine tenths of them present only once. Specimen: peripheral blood. The source is a human donor with active COVID-19. The donor label of this sample is uncertain. Both conserved end residues are part of each CDR3. The order of the fields is V gene, D gene, J gene, CDR3 protein. D genes are given only for firm matches.

V: TRBV18; D: TRBD1; J: TRBJ1-1; CDR3: CASSQGTGRMRTEAFF
V: TRBV11-2; D: NA; J: TRBJ1-3; CDR3: CASSLDRTSGNTIYF
V: TRBV24-1; D: TRBD1; J: TRBJ1-1; CDR3: CATSDGQAEAFF
V: TRBV10-3; D: TRBD1; J: TRBJ2-7; CDR3: CAISDLGQSYEQYF
V: TRBV25-1; D: TRBD1; J: TRBJ2-2; CDR3: CASSDRGLLTGELFF
V: TRBV5-5; D: TRBD1; J: TRBJ2-7; CDR3: CASSPTGMGEYEQYF
V: TRBV24-1; D: NA; J: TRBJ2-1; CDR3: CATSDPSAGSSYNEQFF
V: TRBV5-1; D: NA; J: TRBJ1-2; CDR3: CASSFRLNYGYTF
V: TRBV12-3/TRBV12-4; D: TRBD2; J: TRBJ2-7; CDR3: CASSNSGNYEQYF
V: TRBV28; D: TRBD2; J: TRBJ2-1; CDR3: CASSLFRGVYNEQFF
V: TRBV7-9; D: TRBD1; J: TRBJ2-7; CDR3: CASSHSRDRGQRDYEQYF
V: TRBV7-6; D: TRBD2; J: TRBJ2-1; CDR3: CASSSRTSGVGGEQFF
V: TRBV7-2; D: TRBD2; J: TRBJ2-1; CDR3: CASSLQTLAGEYNEQFF
V: TRBV10-1; D: NA; J: TRBJ1-1; CDR3: CASSRRWDTEAFF
V: TRBV11-2; D: NA; J: TRBJ2-1; CDR3: CASSPSGGPYNEQFF
V: TRBV6-5; D: NA; J: TRBJ1-1; CDR3: CATQDRIGSGTEAFF
V: TRBV6-5; D: TRBD1; J: TRBJ2-1; CDR3: CASGAGGRDNEQFF
V: TRBV4-1; D: TRBD1; J: TRBJ2-1; CDR3: CASSQVLRQGAFNEQFF
V: TRBV7-9; D: TRBD1; J: TRBJ2-3; CDR3: CASSTYRGPGTDTQYF
V: TRBV23-1; D: TRBD1; J: TRBJ2-7; CDR3: CASSQSEGQGPPYEQYF
V: TRBV4-1; D: NA; J: TRBJ1-3; CDR3: CASSQADRFGNTIYF
V: TRBV6-5; D: NA; J: TRBJ1-2; CDR3: CASSYLGGSYGYTF
V: TRBV6-5; D: NA; J: TRBJ1-2; CDR3: CASSYSFTGNYGYTF
V: TRBV5-6; D: TRBD1; J: TRBJ2-7; CDR3: CASSPEGGLLSYEQYF
V: TRBV18; D: NA; J: TRBJ2-2; CDR3: CASKSKDSQGTGELFF
V: TRBV5-8; D: NA; J: TRBJ2-7; CDR3: CASSSARGYFYEQYF
V: TRBV6-6; D: NA; J: TRBJ1-5; CDR3: CASSYERGPQHF
V: TRBV10-3; D: NA; J: TRBJ2-7; CDR3: CAISESIRSREQYF
V: TRBV7-2; D: TRBD1; J: TRBJ1-6; CDR3: CASRSDRGSSPLHF
V: TRBV5-6; D: NA; J: TRBJ1-1; CDR3: CASSLGAGFMNTEAFF
V: TRBV7-7; D: TRBD2; J: TRBJ2-1; CDR3: CASARLAGGQNEQFF